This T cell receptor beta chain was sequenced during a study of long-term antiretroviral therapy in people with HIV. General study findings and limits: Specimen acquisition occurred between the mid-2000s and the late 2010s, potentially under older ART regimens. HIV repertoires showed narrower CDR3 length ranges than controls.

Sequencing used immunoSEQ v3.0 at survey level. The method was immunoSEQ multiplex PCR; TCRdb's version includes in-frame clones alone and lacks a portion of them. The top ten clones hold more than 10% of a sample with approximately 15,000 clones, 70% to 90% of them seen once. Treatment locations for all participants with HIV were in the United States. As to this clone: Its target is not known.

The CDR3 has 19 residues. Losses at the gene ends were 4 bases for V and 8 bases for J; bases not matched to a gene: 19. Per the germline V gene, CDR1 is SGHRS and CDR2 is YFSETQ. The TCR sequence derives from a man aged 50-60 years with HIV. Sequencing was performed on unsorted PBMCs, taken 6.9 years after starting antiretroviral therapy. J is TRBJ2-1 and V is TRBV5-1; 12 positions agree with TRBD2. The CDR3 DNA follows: TGCGCCAGCAGCCCGGGAATCCATTGGACTAGCGGGAAGGTGGATGAGCAGTTCTTC. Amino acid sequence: CASSPGIHWTSGKVDEQFF.